The T cell receptor beta chain under discussion was sequenced for a study of brain T cells in children with intractable seizures. Trimming took 6 bases from V and 7 from J, leaving 15 bases between them. The germline gives CDR1 SNHLY, CDR2 FYNNEI. This CDR3 has 14 amino acids. Time point defined: blood from clinic visit 5 months post-surgery; TSC patient then seizure free. TCRdb's copy holds only in-frame clones and misses some; the assay was immunoSEQ multiplex PCR. The table records a few hundred thousand clones, over 85% of them present only once. The chain employs TRBV2 and TRBJ2-2, with D perhaps TRBD1 or TRBD2 (5 bases each). This receptor was taken from a boy under two years old with tuberous sclerosis and intractable seizures. This specimen was peripheral blood, taken 4 to 5 months after surgery. CDR3 sequence: CASSVEGTGGELFF. The CDR3 DNA sequence: TGTGCCAGCAGCGTAGAGGGGACGGGCGGGGAGCTGTTTTTT.